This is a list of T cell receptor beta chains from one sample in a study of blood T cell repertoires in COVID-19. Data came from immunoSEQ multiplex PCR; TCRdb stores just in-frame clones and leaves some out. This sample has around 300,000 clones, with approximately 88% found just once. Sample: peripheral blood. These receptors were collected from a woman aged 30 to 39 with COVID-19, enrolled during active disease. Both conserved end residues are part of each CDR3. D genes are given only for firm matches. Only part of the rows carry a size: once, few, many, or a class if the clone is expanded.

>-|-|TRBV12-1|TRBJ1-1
CASSLRQGHTEAFF
TGTGCCAGCAGCCTTCGACAGGGTCACACTGAAGCTTTCTTT
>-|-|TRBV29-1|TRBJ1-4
CSVQQDEKLFF
TGCAGCGTGCAACAGGATGAAAAACTGTTTTTT
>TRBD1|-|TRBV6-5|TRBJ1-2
CASSYQDRGRTGYTF
TGTGCCAGCAGTTACCAGGACAGGGGGCGAACTGGCTACACCTTC
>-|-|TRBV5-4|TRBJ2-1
CASSPGVLPSYNEQFF
TGTGCCAGCAGCCCCGGGGTGCTCCCCTCCTACAATGAGCAGTTCTTC
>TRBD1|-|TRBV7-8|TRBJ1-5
CASSSFRTGPISNQPQHF
TGTGCCAGCAGCTCTTTCCGGACAGGGCCTATTAGCAATCAGCCCCAGCATTTT
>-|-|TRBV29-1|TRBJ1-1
CSVADQGNTEAFF
TGCAGCGTTGCTGATCAGGGGAACACTGAAGCTTTCTTT
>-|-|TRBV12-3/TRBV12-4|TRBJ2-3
CASSLASRGTQYF
TGTGCCAGCAGTTTAGCTAGCCGGGGTACGCAGTATTTT
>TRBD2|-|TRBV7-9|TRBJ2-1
CASSPLSGGTNEQFF
TGTGCCAGCAGCCCCTTGAGCGGGGGGACGAATGAGCAGTTCTTC
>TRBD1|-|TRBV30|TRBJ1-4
CAWSTGDTNEKLFF
TGTGCCTGGAGTACAGGGGATACTAATGAAAAACTGTTTTTT
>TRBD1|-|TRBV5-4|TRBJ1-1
CASSDRGRDTEAFF
TGTGCCAGCAGCGACAGGGGGCGCGACACTGAAGCTTTCTTT
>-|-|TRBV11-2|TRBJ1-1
CASSFGGWTEAFF
TGTGCCAGCAGCTTCGGGGGATGGACTGAAGCTTTCTTT
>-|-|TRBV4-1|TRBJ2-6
CASSSGVRGANVLTF
TGCGCCAGCAGCTCAGGGGTACGGGGGGCCAACGTCCTGACTTTC
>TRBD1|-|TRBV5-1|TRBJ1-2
CASSLDVETGNYGYTF
TGCGCCAGCAGCTTGGACGTTGAGACAGGGAACTATGGCTACACCTTC
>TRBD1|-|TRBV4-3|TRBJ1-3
CASSVQGAGNTIYF
TGCGCCAGCAGCGTGCAGGGGGCTGGAAACACCATATATTTT
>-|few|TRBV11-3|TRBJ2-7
CASSRDRRNLGEQYF
TGTGCCAGCAGCCGAGACAGACGAAACCTTGGAGAGCAGTACTTC
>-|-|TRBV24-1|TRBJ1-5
CATSDRQPQHF
TGTGCCACCAGTGATCGTCAGCCCCAGCATTTT
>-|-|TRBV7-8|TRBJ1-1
CASSSGGVTEAFF
TGTGCCAGCAGCTCCGGGGGGGTGACTGAAGCTTTCTTT
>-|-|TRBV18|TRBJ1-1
CASSPPPGASEAFF
TGTGCCAGCTCACCACCTCCAGGGGCGTCGGAAGCTTTCTTT